Listed here are 3 T cell receptor beta chains from one sample, sequenced in a study of T cells expressing NK-cell markers. TCRdb re-called the 5' RACE reads, yielding one record per CDR3 amino acid sequence without DNA. This table lists fewer than 300,000 distinct CDR3 sequences. The sequenced material came from blood T cells: a sorted CD56 or NKG2C T cell subset, CD4+ or CD8+ T cells, or bulk PBMC T cells (not recorded which). The receptor set was obtained from a woman between 18 and 70 years old in good health.

The rearrangement joins TRBV5-1 to TRBJ2-1; the TCRdb call, TRBD2, lacks DNA for checking. Germline CDR1 reads SGHRS; CDR2 reads YFSETQ. The CDR3 has 15 amino acids. The CDR3 protein is CASSRGLAGGDEQFF.

This chain links TRBV4-2 with TRBJ1-1; TCRdb designates TRBD1, a call that cannot be tested without DNA. The CDR3 covers 12 residues. Per germline, CDR1 LGHNA and CDR2 YNFKEQ. The CDR3 sequence is CASSLGTNRAFF.

V and J are TRBV10-3 and TRBJ2-3; the TCRdb D gene call, TRBD1, has no DNA to confirm it. The germline CDR1 and CDR2 sequences are ENHRY and SYGVKD. CDR3 length: 15 residues. CDR3 amino acids: CAIRDTGTSTDTQYF.